Listed here are 21 T cell receptor beta chains from one sample, sequenced in a study of T cells in Graves' hyperthyroidism and ophthalmopathy. What was amplified from RNA transcripts were TCR beta CDR3 regions. First-round RT-PCR targeting the TCR CDR3 was performed with the HTBI primer set. From the multiplex PCR reads, TCRdb called clonotypes with MiXCR, one entry per CDR3 protein. The sample yields hundreds of thousands of distinct CDR3 sequences, approximately 15% seen once. Specimen: blood. The origin of the receptors is a woman in her 30s with Graves' hyperthyroidism that later progressed to Graves' ophthalmopathy.

This clonotype has at least ten counts. The chain recombines TRBV14 with TRBJ2-3; D is ambiguous. Germline loops: CDR1 SGHDN, CDR2 FVKESK. The CDR3 has 16 amino acids. With 0 bases removed from V and 0 bases from J, the gap between germline ends came to 10 bases. CDR3 residues: CASSQEFPGSTDTQYF. CDR3 sequence (DNA): TGTGCCAGCAGCCAAGAATTCCCAGGTAGCACAGATACGCAGTATTTT.

Concerning this clonotype: A much bigger clone sits one base away, suggesting this may be a read error. This chain links TRBV19 with TRBJ1-5; a weak D match, TRBD1 (6 bases). Trimming stripped 7 bases from V and 7 bases from J, with 26 bases between. Germline V gene sequence: CDR1 LNHDA, CDR2 SQIVND (reference sequence). This CDR3 is 17 amino acids long. The CDR3 bases are TGTGCCAGTACTGAATGCCTCAACGGGGGGGGCGACCAGCCCCAGCATTTT. Amino acid sequence: CASTECLNGGGDQPQHF.

As for this clonotype: A much larger clone differs by one base, so this may be a read error. The chain has TRBV9 and TRBJ2-3; perhaps D is TRBD1 or TRBD2 (6 bases each). CDR3 length: 16 residues. Germline V gene sequence: CDR1 SGDLS, CDR2 YYNGEE. The CDR3 region is CAGSPGAVTSTDTQYF. The CDR3 coding sequence is TGTGCCGGCAGCCCGGGGGCGGTAACTAGCACAGATACGCAGTATTTT. The whole variable domain, filled in from reference TRBV9 and TRBJ2-3, reads DSGVTQTPKHLITATGQRVTLRCSPRSGDLSVYWYQQSLDQGLQFLIQYYNGEERAKGNILERFSAQQFPDLHSELNLSSLELGDSALYFCAGSPGAVTSTDTQYFGPGTRLTVL.

This clonotype showed up just a few times. This chain connects TRBV19 to TRBJ2-7; 9 nucleotides agree with TRBD1. Per germline, CDR1 LNHDA and CDR2 SQIVND (reference sequence). The CDR3 has 16 amino acids. V dropped 4 bases and J dropped 5; count of bases not matched to a gene: 12. Here the CDR3 DNA reads TGTGCCAGTAGTAGGGTGGAGTGGGACAGGGAGGACGAGCAGTACTTC. Translating gives CASSRVEWDREDEQYF.

This clonotype was counted at least ten times. The CDR3 protein is CASSPLDRGPEAFF. CDR3 in DNA: TGTGCCAGCAGCCCCCTAGACAGGGGTCCTGAAGCTTTCTTT. J is TRBJ1-1 and V is TRBV7-2, with 8 bases fitting TRBD1. Germline assignment: CDR1 SGHTA and CDR2 FQGNSA. This CDR3 spans 14 amino acids. J gave up 6 bases and V 5 bases, and 8 bases lay outside the gene matches.

This clonotype was observed many times. The chain has TRBV12-3 or TRBV12-4 and TRBJ2-5, with a tentative D call TRBD2 (6 bases). CDR3 length equals 14 residues. V gave up 6 bases and J gave up 5 bases, with 16 bases separating them. The CDR3 reads CASSLGGKEETQYF. The CDR3 DNA sequence: TGTGCCAGCAGCTTGGGCGGGAAGGAGGAGACCCAGTACTTC.

As regards this clonotype: A much larger clone lies one base from this, so it may be a read error. The DNA of the CDR3 is TGTGCCAGCAGTGGAGGGTCTTCACCCCTCCACTTT. This sequence encodes CASSGGSSPLHF. V is TRBV3-1 and J is TRBJ1-6; D not resolved. The V gene's germline CDR1 is LGHDT and CDR2 YNNKEL (reference sequence). This CDR3 is built from 12 residues. V was trimmed by 6 bases and J by 9 bases, leaving 9 bases between them.

This clonotype was counted at least ten times. The chain joins TRBV11-2 to TRBJ1-1; D remains ambiguous. Trimming left V 1 base short and J 5 bases short, with 17 bases between. The CDR3 totals 16 residues. Germline V gene lookup returns CDR1 SGHAT and CDR2 FQNNGV. The CDR3 DNA sequence: TGTGCCAGCAGCTTAGCCCGGGCGATAATCGGGACTGAAGCTTTCTTT. Its translation: CASSLARAIIGTEAFF.

There are a few counts of this clonotype. A much larger clone sits a single nucleotide away, making a read error possible. The CDR3 DNA sequence: TGTGCCAGCAGTTATAATCTGGCTGAAGCTCTCTTT. It codes for CASSYNLAEALF. The rearrangement joins TRBV7-9 to TRBJ1-1; D gene unclear. The CDR3 extends over 12 amino acids. Per the germline V gene, CDR1 is SEHNR and CDR2 is FQNEAQ (reference sequence).

This clonotype was seen repeatedly, ten times or more. The chain combines TRBV24-1 with TRBJ2-3, with no clear D. Germline CDR1 and CDR2: KGHDR and SFDVKD. The CDR3 contains 12 residues. Trimming removed 12 bases from V and 5 bases from J, with 14 bases in between. The CDR3 protein is CAAGVSEDTQYF. The DNA of the CDR3 is TGTGCCGCTGGTGTTTCCGAAGATACGCAGTATTTT.

The rearrangement links TRBV19 to TRBJ1-5, with D maybe TRBD1 (6 bases). This CDR3 spans 14 amino acids. Deletions cut 6 bases from V and 7 bases from J, with 16 bases between. CDR1 is LNHDA and CDR2 is SQIVND in the germline V gene (reference sequence). The CDR3 DNA reads as TGTGCCAGTAGCCAAGAGGGGGGGTTCCAGCCCCAGCATTTT. Its protein product is CASSQEGGFQPQHF.

The V call is TRBV3-1, the J call TRBJ2-7, with 10 bases lining up with TRBD2. From germline, CDR1 is LGHDT and CDR2 YNNKEL (reference sequence). V shed 4 bases, J shed 7 bases, and the junction held 4 bases outside the gene matches. The CDR3 contains 13 residues. As DNA, the CDR3 is TGTGCCAGCAGCCCCCCGGGACTAGCGGAGCAGTACTTC. This sequence encodes CASSPPGLAEQYF.

This clonotype was seen ten or more times. The chain links TRBV7-9 to TRBJ2-1, with 10 bases aligning to TRBD1. The ends lost 5 bases at V and 5 bases at J; junction bases unmatched: 3. This CDR3 is built from 14 residues. Germline CDR1 is SEHNR and CDR2 is FQNEAQ (reference sequence). CDR3 sequence (DNA): TGTGCCAGCAGCCACGGGACAGGGGACAATGAGCAGTTCTTC. It yields the protein CASSHGTGDNEQFF.

The chain is built from TRBV18 and TRBJ2-5; 8 nucleotides match TRBD1. The CDR3 spans 15 residues. After removal of 6 bases from V and 4 bases from J, the junction contained 10 bases not matched to a gene. Per the germline V gene, CDR1 is KGHSH and CDR2 is LQKENI. The CDR3 coding sequence is TGTGCCAGCTCGGGGAAGGACAGGGAAAGAGAGACCCAGTACTTC. Translating it yields CASSGKDRERETQYF.

This sequence joins TRBV7-3 and TRBJ2-1; D call uncertain. V was clipped by 0 bases and J by 10 bases, with 10 bases between them. The CDR3 has 13 residues. The germline V gene encodes CDR1 SGHTA and CDR2 FQGTGA. The CDR3 sequence is CASSLTTKDEQFF. The CDR3 coding sequence is TGTGCCAGCAGCTTAACAACTAAGGACGAGCAGTTCTTC.

The table lists this clonotype with a few counts. The chain carries TRBV6-5 and TRBJ1-3; D not resolved. CDR1 is MNHEY and CDR2 is SVGAGI in the germline V gene. The CDR3 sequence is 16 residues long. V dropped 2 bases and J dropped 0 bases, with 11 bases sitting between them. The CDR3 here is CASSYGWPLSGNTIYF. CDR3 DNA sequence: TGTGCCAGCAGTTACGGTTGGCCTCTCTCTGGAAACACCATATATTTT.

Only a few counts were recorded for this clonotype. The chain employs TRBV11-2 and TRBJ2-6; D may correspond to TRBD1 or TRBD2 (6 bases each). CDR3 size: 18 residues. Trimming shortened V by 6 bases and J by 2 bases, and 20 bases separated the two germline ends. Germline CDR1 and CDR2: SGHAT and FQNNGV. CDR3 sequence (DNA): TGTGCCAGCAGTATCGGAGGGGGGTACCAGGCTGGGGCCAACGTCCTGACTTTC. This translates into CASSIGGGYQAGANVLTF.

This clonotype was observed a handful of times. V usage is TRBV30 and J usage is TRBJ2-6; 7 positions match TRBD1. The CDR3 spans 14 residues. Germline V gene data show CDR1 as GTSNPN and CDR2 as SVGIG (reference sequence). V dropped 5 bases and J dropped 4; count of bases not matched to a gene: 5. DNA of the CDR3: TGTGCCTGGCTAACAGGGGCCGGGGCCAACGTCCTGACTTTC. It encodes CAWLTGAGANVLTF. The full variable domain, rest sourced from reference TRBV30 and TRBJ2-6, is SQTIHQWPATLVQPVGSPLSLECTVEGTSNPNLYWYRQAAGRGLQLLFYSVGIGQISSEVPQNLSASRPQDRQFILSSKKLLLSDSGFYLCAWLTGAGANVLTFGAGSRLTVL.

A single count supports this clonotype. The V call is TRBV28, the J call TRBJ1-4; D gene uncertain. Looked up from germline, CDR1 is MDHEN and CDR2 is SYDVKM. Trimming took 3 bases from V and 4 from J, leaving 30 bases between them. This CDR3 spans 21 amino acids. The CDR3 loop is CASSFSHHLTPEKGDNEKLFF. CDR3 bases: TGTGCCAGCAGTTTCTCACATCACCTTACCCCCGAAAAGGGAGATAATGAAAAACTGTTTTTT.

This clonotype was seen at least ten times. The chain links TRBV27 to TRBJ1-1, with a weak D call TRBD1 (5 bases). V lost 4 bases to trimming and J lost 4 bases, with 16 bases between them. CDR3 length: 15 residues. From germline, CDR1 is MNHEY and CDR2 SMNVEV (reference sequence). The DNA for the CDR3 is TGTGCCAGCAGTTCTCTTCAGGGAGAGGGCACTGAAGCTTTCTTT. Residues: CASSSLQGEGTEAFF.

The V gene is TRBV5-4, the J gene TRBJ2-5, with a possible D match to TRBD2 (6 bases). This CDR3 spans 12 amino acids. Trimming stripped 6 bases from V and 5 bases from J, with 11 bases between. The germline gives CDR1 SGHNT, CDR2 YYREEE (reference sequence). The CDR3 region is CASNLRGETQYF. CDR3 in DNA: TGTGCCAGCAACCTACGGGGGGAGACCCAGTACTTC.